This T cell receptor beta chain was captured by sequencing in a study of blood T cell repertoires in COVID-19. The CDR3 length is 17 residues. Germline V gene lookup returns CDR1 MNHNY and CDR2 SVGAGI (reference sequence). Trimming took off 5 bases at V and 2 bases at J, with 20 bases between the two ends. Original analysis: Reference gene primer amplification gave estimated nucleated cell counts. Method: immunoSEQ multiplex PCR; TCRdb's copy keeps in-frame clones and lacks some. That table gives V, J and clone size, and the DNA gave D and trimming. The data hold about 160,000 clones, with less than 85% observed a single time.

The J gene is TRBJ2-3, the V gene TRBV6-6; TRBD1 is a possible D gene (5 bases). Sequenced material: PBMCs or T cells enriched from blood (not recorded which). The receptor was derived from a man aged 60-69 years who had recovered from COVID-19. Here the CDR3 DNA reads TGTGCCAGCAGTCTTCGACGACAGCAATTCTCCACAGATACGCAGTATTTT. Amino acids: CASSLRRQQFSTDTQYF.